This T cell receptor beta chain was obtained from a study of blood T cells in healthy people across ages. On the study more broadly: Template-switching capture recovered about one barcoded beta molecule per two T cells. Findings and limits, study-wide: The donors' CMV status was not determined, possibly confounding changes in expanded clonotypes.

CDR1 and CDR2 (germline): SGHAT, FQNNGV. There are 16 residues in the CDR3. Trimming shortened V by 7 bases and J by 5 bases, and 23 bases separated the two germline ends. Then a second PCR, running roughly 7 to 11 cycles, was carried out with a sample-barcoded 5' primer and a J-beta primer mix. TCRdb used MiXCR to reprocess the 5' RACE reads, holding one entry per CDR3 protein. The sample yields 1.5 million to 2 million distinct CDR3 sequences, around 42% seen once. Only a few counts were recorded for this clonotype. Its antigen is still unknown. This clonotype originated in a human donor in good health. The V gene is TRBV11-2, the J gene TRBJ2-5; maybe TRBD2 (7 bases). Sequencing was performed on blood. The CDR3 loop reads CASNPRRRGRDETQYF. The DNA for the CDR3 is TGTGCCAGCAACCCCCGGCGGAGGGGGAGGGATGAGACCCAGTACTTC.